This TCR beta chain comes out of a study of shared clonotypes between healthy human individuals. Study results and limitations: Only blood was sampled, and tissue TCR repertoires likely differ from blood ones.

None of the donors, who were healthy HIV-negative adults, had recently had acute infections or vaccinations. The team ran DNA from unsorted PBMCs on ten immunoSEQ deep assay plates for sequencing. In the source study's methods: Quality scores were absent from the junction-only immunoSEQ sequences, so filtering differed. The repertoire was sequenced with immunoSEQ multiplex PCR; TCRdb's copy has only in-frame clones and lacks some. V, J and clone size are those of that table, while D and trimming were read from the DNA. The profile shows roughly 480,000 clones, about 80% of them singletons. This clone was recorded once. The antigen is unknown. This receptor was taken from a woman aged 40 to 50 in good health. Some clones in this sample may be carry-over from other donors' samples. What was sequenced was PBMCs.

CDR3 DNA: TGTGCCAGTAGTATGGGACAGCAACAGCCCCAGCATTTT. Translating it yields CASSMGQQQPQHF. The chain has TRBV19 and TRBJ1-5; the match to TRBD1 covers 7 bases. CDR1 and CDR2 (germline): LNHDA, SQIVND (reference sequence). The CDR3 sequence is 13 residues long. V trimming: 3 bases; J trimming: 7 bases; junction bases outside the gene matches: 3. Full variable domain (remainder filled in from reference TRBV19 and TRBJ1-5): DGGITQSPKYLFRKEGQNVTLSCEQNLNHDAMYWYRQDPGQGLRLIYYSQIVNDFQKGDIAEGYSVSREKKESFPLTVTSAQKNPTAFYLCASSMGQQQPQHFGDGTRLSIL.